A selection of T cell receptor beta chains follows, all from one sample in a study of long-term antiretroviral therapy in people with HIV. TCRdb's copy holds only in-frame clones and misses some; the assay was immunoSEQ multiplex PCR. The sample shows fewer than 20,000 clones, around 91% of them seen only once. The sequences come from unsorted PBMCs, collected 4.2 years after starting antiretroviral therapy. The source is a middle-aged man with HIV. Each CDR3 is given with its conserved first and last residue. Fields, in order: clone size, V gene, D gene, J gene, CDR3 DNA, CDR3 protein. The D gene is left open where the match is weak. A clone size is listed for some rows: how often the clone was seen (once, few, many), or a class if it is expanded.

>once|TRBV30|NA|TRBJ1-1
TGTGCCTGGAGTCCAGGGATAGGATCGAACACTGAAGCTTTCTTT
CAWSPGIGSNTEAFF
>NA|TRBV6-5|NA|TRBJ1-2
TGTGCCAGCAGTTCACGGGGGGGCTATGGCTACACCTTC
CASSSRGGYGYTF
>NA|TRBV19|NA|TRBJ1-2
TGTGCCAGTAGTGGCCTCGCGGGAAACGCTAACTATGGCTACACCTTC
CASSGLAGNANYGYTF
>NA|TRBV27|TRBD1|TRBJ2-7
TGTGCCAGCAGTTTAGGGGACAGGGCCTACGAGCAGTACTTC
CASSLGDRAYEQYF
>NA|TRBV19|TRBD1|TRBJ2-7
TGTGCCAGTAGTATAGGCGACAGGGACGAGCAGTACTTC
CASSIGDRDEQYF
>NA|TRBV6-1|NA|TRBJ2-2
TGTGCCAGCAGTGTGTCGGGGCCGGTGTTCGCGAACACCGGGGAGCTGTTTTTT
CASSVSGPVFANTGELFF
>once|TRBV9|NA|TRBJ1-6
TGTGCCAGCAGCGGCGGGGGAGGGGGGAGGGATTCACCCCTCCACTTT
CASSGGGGGRDSPLHF
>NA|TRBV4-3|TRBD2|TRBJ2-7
TGCGCCAGCAGCCAAGATCCCGGGACTAGATTCCACGAGCAGTACTTC
CASSQDPGTRFHEQYF
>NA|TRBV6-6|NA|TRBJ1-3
TGTGCCAGCAGTTACTCGTTGGCAGGGCTGGGAAACACCATATATTTT
CASSYSLAGLGNTIYF
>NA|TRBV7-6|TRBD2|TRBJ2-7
TGTGCCAGCAGCTTTGGGGTTAGCGGGGACGAGCAGTACTTC
CASSFGVSGDEQYF
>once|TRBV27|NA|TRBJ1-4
TGTGCCAGCAGACGGGATTTCAGTCAAGGAACTAATGAAAAACTGTTTTTT
CASRRDFSQGTNEKLFF
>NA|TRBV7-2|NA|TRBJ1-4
TGTGCCAGCAGCCCGTTGGGAGGAACTAATGAAAAACTGTTTTTT
CASSPLGGTNEKLFF
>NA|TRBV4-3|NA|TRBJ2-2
TGCGCCAGCAGCCAAGGGAGAAGTCACACCGGGGAGCTGTTTTTT
CASSQGRSHTGELFF
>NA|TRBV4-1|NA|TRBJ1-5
TGCGCCAGCAGCCAAGAGCCCGGCGGATATAGTCAGCCCCAGCATTTT
CASSQEPGGYSQPQHF
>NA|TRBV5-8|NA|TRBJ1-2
TGTGCCAGCAGCTTTAGGGGGAGGGTTGATGGCTACACCTTC
CASSFRGRVDGYTF
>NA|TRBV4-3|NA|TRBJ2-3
TGCGCCAGCAGCCAAGAGCGCGCGGGGAGCACAGATACGCAGTATTTT
CASSQERAGSTDTQYF
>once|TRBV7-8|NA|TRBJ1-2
TGTGCCAGCAGCCCGAACAAGAGGGGCTACACCTTC
CASSPNKRGYTF
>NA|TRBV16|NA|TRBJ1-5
TGTGCCAGCAGCCAATCGCAGGTTTGGACCAATCAGCCCCAGCATTTT
CASSQSQVWTNQPQHF
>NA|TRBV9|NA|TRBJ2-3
TGTGCCAGCAGCGTACGTCCAGCGGGCACAGATACGCAGTATTTT
CASSVRPAGTDTQYF
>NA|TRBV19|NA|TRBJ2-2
TGTGCCACCTTCTTAGGGGAGCTGTTTTTT
CATFLGELFF
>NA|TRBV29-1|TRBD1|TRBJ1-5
TGCAGCGCCCGACAGGGGCCAGGGCAGCCCCAGCATTTT
CSARQGPGQPQHF
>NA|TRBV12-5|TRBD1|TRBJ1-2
TGTGCTAGTGTTACGGGACAGGGAGTCTATGGCTACACCTTC
CASVTGQGVYGYTF
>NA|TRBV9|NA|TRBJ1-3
TGTGCCAGCAGCGTGGAGGAGGGAAACACCATATATTTT
CASSVEEGNTIYF
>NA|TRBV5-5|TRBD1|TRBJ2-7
TGTGCCAGCAGCTTCCGGGACAGGGGTTCCGACGAGCAGTACTTC
CASSFRDRGSDEQYF
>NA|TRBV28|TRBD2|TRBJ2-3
TGTGCCAGCAGAATACTAGCGGCTAGCACAGATACGCAGTATTTT
CASRILAASTDTQYF
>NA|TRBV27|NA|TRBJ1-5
TGTGCCAGCAGTGTCCATAGCAATCAGCCCCAGCATTTT
CASSVHSNQPQHF
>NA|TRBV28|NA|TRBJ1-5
TGTGCCAGCAGTGGTGGGGGGAGCGGTCAGCCCCAGCATTTT
CASSGGGSGQPQHF
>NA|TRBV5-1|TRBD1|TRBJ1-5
TGCGCCAGCGGACACCCGGACAGGCCCCAAGTCAACAATCAGCCCCAGCATTTT
CASGHPDRPQVNNQPQHF
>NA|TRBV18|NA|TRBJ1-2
TGTGCCAGCTCACCACGAGGGCTCTATGGCTACACCTTC
CASSPRGLYGYTF
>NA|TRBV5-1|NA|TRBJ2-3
TGCGCCAGCAGCTTGGGTCTAGGCACAGATACGCAGTATTTT
CASSLGLGTDTQYF
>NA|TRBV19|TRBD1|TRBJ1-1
TGTGCCAGTAGTATTGGACAGGGTGAATTCTTT
CASSIGQGEFF
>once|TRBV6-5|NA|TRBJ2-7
TGTGCCAGCAGTTACGGCAGGGACTACGAGCAGTACTTC
CASSYGRDYEQYF
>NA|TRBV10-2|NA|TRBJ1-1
TGCGCCAGCAGTGTCGGGGGTGGGGACACTGAAGCTTTCTTT
CASSVGGGDTEAFF
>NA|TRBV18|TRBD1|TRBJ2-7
TGTGCCAGCTCCTTACAGACAGGGGCCTACGAGCAGTACTTC
CASSLQTGAYEQYF
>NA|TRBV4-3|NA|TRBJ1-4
TGCGCCAGCAGCCAAGAAAGGATGGGAACTAATGAAAAACTGTTTTTT
CASSQERMGTNEKLFF
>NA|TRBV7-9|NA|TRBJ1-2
TGTGCCAGCAGCTTCGATCACTATGGCTACACCTTC
CASSFDHYGYTF
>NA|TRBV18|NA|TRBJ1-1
TGTGCCAGCTCACCACGAATGAACACTGAAGCTTTCTTT
CASSPRMNTEAFF
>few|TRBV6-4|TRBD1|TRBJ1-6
TGTGCCAGCAGTCGGACAGGGAATTCACCCCTCCACTTT
CASSRTGNSPLHF
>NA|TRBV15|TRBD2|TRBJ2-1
TGTGCCACCAGCAGAGGAGTCAGGTCTAGCGGGACCTACAATGAGCAGTTCTTC
CATSRGVRSSGTYNEQFF
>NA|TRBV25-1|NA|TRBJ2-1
TGTGCCAGCAGTGTGACTGGTAATGAGCAGTTCTTC
CASSVTGNEQFF
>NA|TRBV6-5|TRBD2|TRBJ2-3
TGTGCCAGCGGGGGTAGCGGGGGCCCTCCAGATACGCAGTATTTT
CASGGSGGPPDTQYF
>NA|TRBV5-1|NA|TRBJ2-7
TGCGCCAGCAGCCTCAGGTACTCCTACGAGCAGTACTTC
CASSLRYSYEQYF
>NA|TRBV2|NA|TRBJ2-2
TGTGCCAGCAGTGAAGCCCTACAAGGGAACACCGGGGAGCTGTTTTTT
CASSEALQGNTGELFF
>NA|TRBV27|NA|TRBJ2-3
TGTGCCAGCAGTTTGCCATTCACAGATACGCAGTATTTT
CASSLPFTDTQYF
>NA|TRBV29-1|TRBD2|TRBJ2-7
TGCAGCGTGGCGGGGGTACCCTCCTACGAGCAGTACTTC
CSVAGVPSYEQYF
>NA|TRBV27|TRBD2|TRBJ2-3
TGTGCCAGCAGTTTAGCACTAGCGGGGGGGCGGGCGCAGTATTTT
CASSLALAGGRAQYF
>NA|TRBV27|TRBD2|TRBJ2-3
TGTGCCAGCAGTAAACCGGGACTAGCCCACACAGATACGCAGTATTTT
CASSKPGLAHTDTQYF
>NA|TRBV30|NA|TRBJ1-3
TGTGCCTGGACTAATACAGGGCCCTCTGGAAACACCATATATTTT
CAWTNTGPSGNTIYF
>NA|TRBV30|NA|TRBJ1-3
TGTGCCTGGAGTACCCCGGCGGGGCCTGGAAACACCATATATTTT
CAWSTPAGPGNTIYF
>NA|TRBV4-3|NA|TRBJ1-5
TGCGCCAGCAGTCAAACACCATACGGCAATCAGCCCCAGCATTTT
CASSQTPYGNQPQHF
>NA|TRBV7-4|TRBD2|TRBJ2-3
TGTGCCAGCAGCTTAGATGGGACTAGCGGGGGGGCGATGAGCACAGATACGCAGTATTTT
CASSLDGTSGGAMSTDTQYF
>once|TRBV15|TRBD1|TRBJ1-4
TGTGCCACCACCGACTTGACAGGGAGGGGTGAAAAACTGTTTTTT
CATTDLTGRGEKLFF
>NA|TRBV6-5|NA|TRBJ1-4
TGTGCCAGCAGTTCGATGGAGGGGACCTTTAATGAAAAACTGTTTTTT
CASSSMEGTFNEKLFF